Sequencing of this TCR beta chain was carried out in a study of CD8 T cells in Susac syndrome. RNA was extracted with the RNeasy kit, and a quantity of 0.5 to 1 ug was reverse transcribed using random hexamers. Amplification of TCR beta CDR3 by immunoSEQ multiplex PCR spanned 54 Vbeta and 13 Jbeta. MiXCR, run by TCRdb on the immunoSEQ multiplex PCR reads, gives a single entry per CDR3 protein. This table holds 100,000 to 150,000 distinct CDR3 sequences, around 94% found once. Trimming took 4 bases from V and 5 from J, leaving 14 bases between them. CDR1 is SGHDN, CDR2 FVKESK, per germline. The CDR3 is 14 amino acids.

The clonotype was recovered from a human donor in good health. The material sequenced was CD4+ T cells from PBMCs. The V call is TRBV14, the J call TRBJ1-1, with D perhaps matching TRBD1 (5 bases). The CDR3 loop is CASSRLQGETEAFF. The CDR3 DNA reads TGTGCCAGCAGCCGCCTGCAGGGTGAAACTGAAGCTTTCTTT.